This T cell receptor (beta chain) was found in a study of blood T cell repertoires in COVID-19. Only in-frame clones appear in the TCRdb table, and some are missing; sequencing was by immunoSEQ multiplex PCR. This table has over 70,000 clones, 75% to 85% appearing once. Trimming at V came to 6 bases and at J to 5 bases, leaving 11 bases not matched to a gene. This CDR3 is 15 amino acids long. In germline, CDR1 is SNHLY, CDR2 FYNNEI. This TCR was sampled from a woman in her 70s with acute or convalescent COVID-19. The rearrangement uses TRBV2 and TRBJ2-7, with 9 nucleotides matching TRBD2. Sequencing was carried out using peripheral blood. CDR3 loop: CASSPLAGVNHEQYF. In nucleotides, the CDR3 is TGTGCCAGCAGCCCCTTAGCGGGAGTCAACCACGAGCAGTACTTC.